A selection of T cell receptor beta chains follows, all from one sample in a study of blood T cell repertoires in COVID-19. This table comes from immunoSEQ multiplex PCR, and its TCRdb copy is limited to in-frame clones, with some not included. The sample lists around 220,000 clones, around 87% seen once, with over 6% in the top ten. The sample consisted of PBMCs or T cells enriched from blood (not recorded which). The receptors were gathered from a woman aged 30 to 39 with acute COVID-19. The CDR3 runs from the conserved cysteine through the conserved F or W. The order of the fields is V gene, D gene, J gene, clone size, CDR3 DNA, CDR3 protein. D genes are given only for firm matches. Not every row has a clone size; where given, it reads once, few, many or a size class.

TRBV9	TRBD2	TRBJ2-2	-	TGTGCCAGCAGCACCCCTAGCGGGGGAACCGGGGAGCTGTTTTTT	CASSTPSGGTGELFF
TRBV7-8	TRBD1	TRBJ2-7	-	TGTGCCAGCAGCTTAGTCGGGACAGGGCCCGGCTACGAGCAGTACTTC	CASSLVGTGPGYEQYF
TRBV19	TRBD2	TRBJ2-5	-	TGTGCCAGTAGTTCCCTCCTGGGACTAGCGGGGGGCCCGAGCCAAGAGACCCAGTACTTC	CASSSLLGLAGGPSQETQYF
TRBV4-1	-	TRBJ1-6	-	TGCGCCAGCAGCCAAGATCGAAACAGTTTTAATTCACCCCTCCACTTT	CASSQDRNSFNSPLHF
TRBV5-4	TRBD1	TRBJ1-2	-	TGTGCCAGCAGCTTGGGAAACAGGGGAGAGGACTATGGCTACACCTTC	CASSLGNRGEDYGYTF
TRBV2	TRBD1	TRBJ2-6	-	TGTGCCAACTGGAAGGGAGGGACAGGGTTTCGGAAAGGGGCCAACGTCCTGACTTTC	CANWKGGTGFRKGANVLTF
TRBV28	-	TRBJ2-1	-	TGTGCCAGCAGTTTTCGTAGCTCCTACAATGAGCAGTTCTTC	CASSFRSSYNEQFF
TRBV2	TRBD1	TRBJ1-6	-	TGTGCCAGCAGTCCCCAGGGACAGGATAATTCACCCCTCCACTTT	CASSPQGQDNSPLHF
TRBV6-1	TRBD2	TRBJ2-2	-	TGTGCCAGCAGTGGGCTAGCGGGGACAAACACCGGGGAGCTGTTTTTT	CASSGLAGTNTGELFF
TRBV11-2	-	TRBJ1-1	-	TGTGCCAGCAGCTTAGAGGGGGCTTTCAACACTGAAGCTTTCTTT	CASSLEGAFNTEAFF
TRBV28	-	TRBJ1-1	-	TGTGCCAGCAGTCCTACAGGGTTTGGGAACACTGAAGCTTTCTTT	CASSPTGFGNTEAFF
TRBV9	TRBD1	TRBJ1-4	-	TGTGCCAGCAGCCCCAGGGGGATGAATGAAAAACTGTTTTTT	CASSPRGMNEKLFF
TRBV5-6	-	TRBJ1-6	-	TGTGCCAGCAGCTTCAGCGAGGCTGATAATTCACCCCTCCACTTT	CASSFSEADNSPLHF
TRBV19	-	TRBJ1-1	few	TGTGCCAGTAGTATGTCCGGGAGGGTTGCGACTGAAGCTTTCTTT	CASSMSGRVATEAFF
TRBV29-1	TRBD1	TRBJ2-7	-	TGCAGCGTCCGGACAGGAACCTACGAGCAGTACTTC	CSVRTGTYEQYF
TRBV19	TRBD2	TRBJ2-1	once	TGTGCCAGTAGTATAGCTCGAGCGGGGGCCTACAATGAGCAGTTCTTC	CASSIARAGAYNEQFF
TRBV11-2	-	TRBJ2-7	-	TGTGCCAGCAGCTTAGTCACCTACGAGCAGTACTTC	CASSLVTYEQYF
TRBV20-1	TRBD1	TRBJ2-5	-	TGCAGTGCTAGTCGGGACAGCTTCCAAGAGACCCAGTACTTC	CSASRDSFQETQYF
TRBV11-2	TRBD1	TRBJ1-3	-	TGTGCCAGCAGCACCGGGACAGGGGGAAACACCATATATTTT	CASSTGTGGNTIYF
TRBV6-5	-	TRBJ2-5	-	TGTGCCAGCAGTTCGGGGGGCGGTGAGACCCAGTACTTC	CASSSGGGETQYF
TRBV27	-	TRBJ2-5	-	TGTGCCAGCAGTTTAAGCCTCCAAGAGACCCAGTACTTC	CASSLSLQETQYF
TRBV28	TRBD1	TRBJ2-5	-	TGTGCCAGCAGTTCCGAACGCAGGGGGTGGGAGACCCAGTACTTC	CASSSERRGWETQYF
TRBV10-3	TRBD1	TRBJ1-5	few	TGTGCCATCAGTGAGCTGGGACAGGTATATAGCAATCAGCCCCAGCATTTT	CAISELGQVYSNQPQHF
TRBV6-5	-	TRBJ1-1	-	TGTGCCAGCAGTTACGAAGGGCGGGACACTGAAGCTTTCTTT	CASSYEGRDTEAFF
TRBV18	TRBD2	TRBJ2-3	-	TGTGCCAGCTCACCAATAGCGGGAGGGGTGACAGATACGCAGTATTTT	CASSPIAGGVTDTQYF
TRBV4-3	-	TRBJ1-2	-	TGCGCCAGCAGCCAAGACCCCCGTGGGGGCCGGGGAGGCTACACCTTC	CASSQDPRGGRGGYTF
TRBV6-4	-	TRBJ2-1	-	TGTGCCACCGCGCGGTTGGTAGGGGGAAGCGGTGAGCAGTTCTTC	CATARLVGGSGEQFF
TRBV6-1	-	TRBJ2-7	-	TGTGCCAGCAGTGAGTCTAGCTACGAGCAGTACTTC	CASSESSYEQYF
TRBV28	-	TRBJ1-6	-	TGTGCCAGCCTAGCAACACGAAGGGCCAGCTCCTATAATTCACCCCTCCACTTT	CASLATRRASSYNSPLHF
TRBV3-1/TRBV3-2	TRBD2	TRBJ2-7	-	TGTGCCAGCAGCCAACCGGGACTAGCGGATTACGAGCAGTACTTC	CASSQPGLADYEQYF
TRBV5-1	-	TRBJ2-3	-	TGCGCCAGCAGCTTGGGTCCGGGGGGCACAGATACGCAGTATTTT	CASSLGPGGTDTQYF
TRBV7-9	TRBD2	TRBJ2-1	-	TGTGCCACCTGGGGGGGGAGGGCCTACAATGAGCAGTTCTTC	CATWGGRAYNEQFF
TRBV12-5	TRBD1	TRBJ1-5	-	TGTGCTAGTGGCCGAGACAGGGGCCATCAGCCCCAGCATTTT	CASGRDRGHQPQHF
TRBV30	-	TRBJ2-7	-	TGTGCCTGGAGCCCAGGTGAATCCTACGAGCAGTACTTC	CAWSPGESYEQYF
TRBV9	TRBD2	TRBJ2-3	once	TGTGCCAGCAGCGGGCGGACTAGCGGCCATACGCAGTATTTT	CASSGRTSGHTQYF
TRBV15	TRBD1	TRBJ2-1	-	TGTGCCACCAGCAGCTGGACAGGGGGCGAGGATGAGCAGTTCTTC	CATSSWTGGEDEQFF
TRBV19	-	TRBJ2-1	-	TGTGCCAGTACCCCTACAGGGAACAATGAGCAGTTCTTC	CASTPTGNNEQFF
TRBV18	-	TRBJ2-7	once	TGTGCCAGCTCGCAATTAGGGGAGGTCGACTACGGCGAGCAGTACTTC	CASSQLGEVDYGEQYF
TRBV27	-	TRBJ1-6	-	TGTGCCAGCAGTTCCTCGGGGGGGGGTTCACCCCTCCACTTT	CASSSSGGGSPLHF
TRBV9	TRBD2	TRBJ2-1	-	TGTGCCAGCAGCGAGGGACTAGTGGGGAATGAGCAGTTCTTC	CASSEGLVGNEQFF
TRBV12-5	-	TRBJ1-1	-	TGTGCTAGTGGTTTGGTACAGGGCTCTGAAGCTTTCTTT	CASGLVQGSEAFF
TRBV5-1	TRBD1	TRBJ2-3	once	TGCGCCAGCAGCTCGACACCGGGACAGGGCACAGATACGCAGTATTTT	CASSSTPGQGTDTQYF
TRBV2	-	TRBJ1-1	-	TGTGCCAGCCAGGGGCCTACCGGCACTGAAGCTTTCTTT	CASQGPTGTEAFF
TRBV28	-	TRBJ1-2	-	TGTGCCAGCGGACAGAACTATGGCTACACCTTC	CASGQNYGYTF
TRBV19	TRBD1	TRBJ1-5	-	TGTGCCAGTAGCAACACCGGGACAGGGGGAAATCAGCCCCAGCATTTT	CASSNTGTGGNQPQHF
TRBV4-1	TRBD2	TRBJ2-3	-	TGCGCCAGCAGCCTCGGGACTAGCGGGGCCCTGGGGACGCAGTATTTT	CASSLGTSGALGTQYF
TRBV3-1/TRBV3-2	TRBD2	TRBJ2-1	few	TGTGCCAGCAGGCTAGCGGGGGACAAATACAATGAGCAGTTCTTC	CASRLAGDKYNEQFF
TRBV12-3/TRBV12-4	-	TRBJ1-3	-	TGTGCCAGCAGTCACCAACGGGACACCATATATTTT	CASSHQRDTIYF
TRBV5-6	-	TRBJ1-3	-	TGTGCCAGCAGCAATGGCGGAGGAAACACCATATATTTT	CASSNGGGNTIYF
TRBV11-1	TRBD1	TRBJ1-1	-	TGTGCCAGCAGCCCCGACAGGGGGCGCGGGAACACTGAAGCTTTCTTT	CASSPDRGRGNTEAFF